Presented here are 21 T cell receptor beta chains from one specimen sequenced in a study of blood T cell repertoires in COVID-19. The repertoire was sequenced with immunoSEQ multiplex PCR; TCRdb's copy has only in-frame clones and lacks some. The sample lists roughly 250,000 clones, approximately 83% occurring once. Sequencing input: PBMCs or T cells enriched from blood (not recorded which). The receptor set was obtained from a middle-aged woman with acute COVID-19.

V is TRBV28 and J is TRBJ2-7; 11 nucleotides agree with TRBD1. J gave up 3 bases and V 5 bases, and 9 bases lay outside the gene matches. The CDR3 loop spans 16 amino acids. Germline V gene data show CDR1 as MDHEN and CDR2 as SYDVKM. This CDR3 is CASSPPPGTGGYEQYF. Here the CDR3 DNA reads TGTGCCAGCAGTCCCCCCCCCGGGACAGGGGGCTACGAGCAGTACTTC. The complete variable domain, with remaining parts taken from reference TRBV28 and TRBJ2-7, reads DVKVTQSSRYLVKRTGEKVFLECVQDMDHENMFWYRQDPGLGLRLIYFSYDVKMKEKGDIPEGYSVSREKKERFSLILESASTNQTSMYLCASSPPPGTGGYEQYFGPGTRLTVT.

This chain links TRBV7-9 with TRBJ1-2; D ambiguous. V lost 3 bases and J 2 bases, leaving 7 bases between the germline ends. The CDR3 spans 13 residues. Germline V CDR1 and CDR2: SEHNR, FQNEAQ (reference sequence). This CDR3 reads CASSFSLNYGYTF. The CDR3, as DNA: TGTGCCAGCAGCTTTAGTCTCAACTATGGCTACACCTTC. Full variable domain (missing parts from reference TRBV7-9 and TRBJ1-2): DTGVSQNPRHKITKRGQNVTFRCDPISEHNRLYWYRQTLGQGPEFLTYFQNEAQLEKSRLLSDRFSAERPKGSFSTLEIQRTEQGDSAMYLCASSFSLNYGYTFGSGTRLTVV.

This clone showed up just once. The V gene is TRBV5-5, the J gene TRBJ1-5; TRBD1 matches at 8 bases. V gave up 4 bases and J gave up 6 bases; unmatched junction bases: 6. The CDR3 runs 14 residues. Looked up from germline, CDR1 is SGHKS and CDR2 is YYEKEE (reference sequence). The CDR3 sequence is CASSAEDRVQPQHF. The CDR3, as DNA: TGTGCCAGCAGCGCCGAGGACAGGGTTCAGCCCCAGCATTTT. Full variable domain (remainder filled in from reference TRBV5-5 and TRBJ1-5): DAGVTQSPTHLIKTRGQQVTLRCSPISGHKSVSWYQQVLGQGPQFIFQYYEKEERGRGNFPDRFSARQFPNYSSELNVNALLLGDSALYLCASSAEDRVQPQHFGDGTRLSIL.

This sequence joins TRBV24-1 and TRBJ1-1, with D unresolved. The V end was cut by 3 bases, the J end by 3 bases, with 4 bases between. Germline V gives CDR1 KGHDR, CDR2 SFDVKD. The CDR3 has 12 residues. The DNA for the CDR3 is TGTGCCACCAGTGATCAGGACACTGAAGCTTTCTTT. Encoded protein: CATSDQDTEAFF.

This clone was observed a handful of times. CDR3 nucleotides: TGTGCCAGCCTACAGTTTAGCAATCAGCCCCAGCATTTT. Translated, it gives CASLQFSNQPQHF. The chain has TRBV6-6 and TRBJ1-5; the D is unclear. This CDR3 has 13 amino acids. The germline V gene encodes CDR1 MNHNY and CDR2 SVGAGI (reference sequence). Trimming pared 8 bases from V and 0 bases from J, leaving 8 bases between.

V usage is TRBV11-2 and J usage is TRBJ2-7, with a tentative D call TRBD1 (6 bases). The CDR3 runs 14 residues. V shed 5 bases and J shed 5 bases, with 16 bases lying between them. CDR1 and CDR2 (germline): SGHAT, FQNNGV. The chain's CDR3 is CASSRNRETNEQYF. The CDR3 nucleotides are TGTGCCAGCAGCAGGAACAGGGAGACGAACGAGCAGTACTTC.

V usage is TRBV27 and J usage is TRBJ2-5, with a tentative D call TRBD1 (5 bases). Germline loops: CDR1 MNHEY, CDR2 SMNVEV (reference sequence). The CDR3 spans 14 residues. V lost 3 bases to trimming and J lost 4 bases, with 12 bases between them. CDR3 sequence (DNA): TGTGCCAGCAGTTTCCAGGGTAGAGGAGAGACCCAGTACTTC. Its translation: CASSFQGRGETQYF.

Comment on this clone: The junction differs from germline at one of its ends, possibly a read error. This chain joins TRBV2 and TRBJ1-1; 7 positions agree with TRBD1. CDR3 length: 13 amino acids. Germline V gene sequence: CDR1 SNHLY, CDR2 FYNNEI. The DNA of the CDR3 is TGTGCCAGCAGCGAAGGGGGCTTCACTGAAGCTTTCTTT. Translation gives CASSEGGFTEAFF.

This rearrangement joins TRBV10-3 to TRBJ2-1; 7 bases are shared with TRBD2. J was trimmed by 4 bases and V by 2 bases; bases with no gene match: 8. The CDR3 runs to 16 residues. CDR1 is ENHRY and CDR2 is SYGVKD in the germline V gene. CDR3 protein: CAISEVISGFYNEQFF. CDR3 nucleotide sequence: TGTGCCATCAGTGAGGTTATTAGCGGGTTTTACAATGAGCAGTTCTTC.

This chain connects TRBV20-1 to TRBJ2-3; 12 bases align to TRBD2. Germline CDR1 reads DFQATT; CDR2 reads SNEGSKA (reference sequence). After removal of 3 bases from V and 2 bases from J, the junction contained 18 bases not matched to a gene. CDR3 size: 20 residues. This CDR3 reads CSASVKRGKTSGSITDTQYF. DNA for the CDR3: TGCAGTGCTAGTGTTAAGAGGGGAAAGACTAGCGGGAGTATCACAGATACGCAGTATTTT.

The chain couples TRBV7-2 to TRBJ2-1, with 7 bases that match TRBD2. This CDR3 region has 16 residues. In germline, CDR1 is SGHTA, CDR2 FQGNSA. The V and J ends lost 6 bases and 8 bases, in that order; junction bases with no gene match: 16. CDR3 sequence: CASSDTSVSFMDEQFF. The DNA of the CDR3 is TGTGCCAGCAGTGATACTAGCGTTTCCTTTATGGATGAGCAGTTCTTC. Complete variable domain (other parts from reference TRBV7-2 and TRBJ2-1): GAGVSQSPSNKVTEKGKDVELRCDPISGHTALYWYRQSLGQGLEFLIYFQGNSAPDKSGLPSDRFSAERTGGSVSTLTIQRTQQEDSAVYLCASSDTSVSFMDEQFFGPGTRLTVL.

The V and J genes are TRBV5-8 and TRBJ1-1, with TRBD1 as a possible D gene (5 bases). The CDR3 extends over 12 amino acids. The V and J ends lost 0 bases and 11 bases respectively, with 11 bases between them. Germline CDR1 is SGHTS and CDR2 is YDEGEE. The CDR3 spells CASSLDRGPAFF. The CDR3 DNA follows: TGTGCCAGCAGCTTGGATAGGGGTCCGGCTTTCTTT.

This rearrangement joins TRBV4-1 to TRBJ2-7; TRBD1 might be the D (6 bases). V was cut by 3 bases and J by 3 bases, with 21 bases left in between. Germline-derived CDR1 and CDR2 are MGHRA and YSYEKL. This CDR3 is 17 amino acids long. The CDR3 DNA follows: TGCGCCAGCAGCCACCTTCCCAAGGACAGTCTCCACTACGAGCAGTACTTC. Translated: CASSHLPKDSLHYEQYF.

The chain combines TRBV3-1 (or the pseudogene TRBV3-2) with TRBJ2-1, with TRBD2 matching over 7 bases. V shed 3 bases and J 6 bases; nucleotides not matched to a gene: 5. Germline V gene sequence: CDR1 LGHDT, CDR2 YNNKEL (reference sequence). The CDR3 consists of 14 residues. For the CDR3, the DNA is TGTGCCAGCAGCCAGGGAGCGGGACTCAATGAGCAGTTCTTC. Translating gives CASSQGAGLNEQFF.

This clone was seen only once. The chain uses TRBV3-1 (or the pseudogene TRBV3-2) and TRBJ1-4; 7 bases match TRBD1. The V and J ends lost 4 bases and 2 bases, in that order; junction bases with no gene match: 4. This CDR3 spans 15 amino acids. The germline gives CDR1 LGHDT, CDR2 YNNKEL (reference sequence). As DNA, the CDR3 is TGTGCCAGCAGCCCAACAGGGGCTACTAATGAAAAACTGTTTTTT. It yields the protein CASSPTGATNEKLFF.

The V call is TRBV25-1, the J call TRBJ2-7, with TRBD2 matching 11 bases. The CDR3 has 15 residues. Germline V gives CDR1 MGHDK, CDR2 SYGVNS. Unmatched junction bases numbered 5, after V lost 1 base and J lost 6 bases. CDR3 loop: CASSEFSGRAREQYF. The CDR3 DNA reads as TGTGCCAGCAGTGAATTTAGCGGGAGGGCCCGCGAGCAGTACTTC.

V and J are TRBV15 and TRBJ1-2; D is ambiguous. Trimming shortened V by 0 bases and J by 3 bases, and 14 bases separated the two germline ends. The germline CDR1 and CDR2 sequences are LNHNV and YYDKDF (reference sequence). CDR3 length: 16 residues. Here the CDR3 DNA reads TGTGCCACCAGCAGAGATTCGTCGTACCGGGACTATGGCTACACCTTC. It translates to CATSRDSSYRDYGYTF.

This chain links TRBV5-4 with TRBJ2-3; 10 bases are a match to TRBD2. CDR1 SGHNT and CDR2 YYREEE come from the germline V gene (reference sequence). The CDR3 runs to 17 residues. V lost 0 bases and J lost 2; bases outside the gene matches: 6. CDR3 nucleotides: TGTGCCAGCAGCTTGGAACCTAGCGGGGGTATCACAGATACGCAGTATTTT. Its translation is CASSLEPSGGITDTQYF.

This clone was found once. In DNA, the CDR3 is TGCGCCAGCAAACGGGAAACCGGGGAGCTGTTTTTT. Residues: CASKRETGELFF. This sequence joins TRBV5-1 and TRBJ2-2, with D maybe TRBD2 (5 bases). The CDR3 runs to 12 residues. CDR1 is SGHRS and CDR2 is YFSETQ in the germline V gene. The germline V and J ends were trimmed by 6 bases and 5 bases, with 8 bases remaining between them.

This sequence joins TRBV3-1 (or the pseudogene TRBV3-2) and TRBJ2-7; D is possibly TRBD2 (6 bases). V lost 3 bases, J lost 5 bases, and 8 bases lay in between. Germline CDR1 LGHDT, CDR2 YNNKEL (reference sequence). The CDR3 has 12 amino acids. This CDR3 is CASSHASDEQYF. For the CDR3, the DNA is TGTGCCAGCAGCCACGCTAGCGACGAGCAGTACTTC.

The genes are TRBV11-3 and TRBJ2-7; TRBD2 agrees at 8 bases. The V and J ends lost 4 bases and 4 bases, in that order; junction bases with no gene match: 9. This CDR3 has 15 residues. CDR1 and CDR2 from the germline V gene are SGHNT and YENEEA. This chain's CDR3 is CASSSPQREFYEQYF. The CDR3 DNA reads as TGTGCCAGCAGCTCCCCACAGCGGGAGTTTTACGAGCAGTACTTC.